These 15 T cell receptor beta chains share one sample of origin, sequenced in a study of T cells after yellow fever vaccination. TCRdb itself ran the 5' RACE reads through MiXCR, one entry per CDR3 protein. The sample has about 73,000 distinct CDR3 sequences, around 7% seen once; the top ten hold roughly two fifths. Sequenced material: CD8+ T cells sorted from PBMCs, taken on the day of the yellow fever booster vaccination. The source is a man in his thirties or forties who received the YFV17D yellow fever vaccine.

This clonotype was found a few times. V gene TRBV11-2 combines with J gene TRBJ2-5, with 8 nucleotides matching TRBD2. CDR3 length: 15 amino acids. CDR1 and CDR2 (germline): SGHAT, FQNNGV. V gave up 2 bases and J gave up 4 bases; unmatched junction bases: 6. The CDR3 DNA sequence: TGTGCCAGCAGCTTAATAGCGGGATTAGGAGAGACCCAGTACTTC. Its translation is CASSLIAGLGETQYF. The full variable domain, in which reference TRBV11-2 and TRBJ2-5 provide the parts outside the CDR3, is EAGVAQSPRYKIIEKRQSVAFWCNPISGHATLYWYQQILGQGPKLLIQFQNNGVVDDSQLPKDRFSAERLKGVDSTLKIQPAKLEDSAVYLCASSLIAGLGETQYFGPGTRLLVL.

This clonotype was recorded many times. The J gene is TRBJ2-1, the V gene TRBV7-9; D possibly matches TRBD1 or TRBD2 (6 bases each). Per germline, CDR1 SEHNR and CDR2 FQNEAQ (reference sequence). The length of the CDR3 is 13 residues. Trimming left V 4 bases short and J 10 bases short, with 14 bases between. In DNA, the CDR3 is TGTGCCAGCAGCTGGAGGGGGGCGAGGGAGCAGTTCTTC. Its translation: CASSWRGAREQFF. Full variable domain (rest looked up from reference TRBV7-9 and TRBJ2-1): DTGVSQNPRHKITKRGQNVTFRCDPISEHNRLYWYRQTLGQGPEFLTYFQNEAQLEKSRLLSDRFSAERPKGSFSTLEIQRTEQGDSAMYLCASSWRGAREQFFGPGTRLTVL.

The chain carries TRBV5-6 and TRBJ2-1; TRBD2 agrees at 9 bases. CDR1 is SGHDT and CDR2 is YYEEEE in the germline V gene. The V and J ends lost 4 bases and 9 bases, in that order; junction bases with no gene match: 8. CDR3 size: 14 residues. The CDR3 loop reads CASSPPTSGREQFF. The CDR3 DNA sequence: TGTGCCAGCAGCCCACCAACTAGCGGGCGTGAGCAGTTCTTC.

At least ten counts were recorded for this clonotype. This chain uses TRBV7-9 with TRBJ2-5; 8 nucleotides line up with TRBD2. Per the germline V gene, CDR1 is SEHNR and CDR2 is FQNEAQ (reference sequence). J was trimmed by 7 bases and V by 3 bases; bases with no gene match: 7. This CDR3 is 14 amino acids long. The CDR3 loop reads CASSFEREMGTQYF. The CDR3 DNA is TGTGCCAGCAGCTTCGAGCGGGAGATGGGGACCCAGTACTTC.

This clonotype occurred a few times. The chain combines TRBV7-2 with TRBJ2-5; 9 nucleotides agree with TRBD2. Trimming cost V 0 bases and J 5 bases; bases outside gene matches: 4. The CDR3 runs to 15 residues. CDR1 SGHTA and CDR2 FQGNSA come from the germline V gene. In nucleotides, the CDR3 is TGTGCCAGCAGCTTAGCTAGCGGGAGTGGCGAGACCCAGTACTTC. Protein sequence: CASSLASGSGETQYF.

In this sample, this clonotype turned up many times. The V and J genes are TRBV20-1 and TRBJ2-7; no clear D gene. V lost 2 bases and J 2 bases, leaving 10 bases between the germline ends. Per germline, CDR1 DFQATT and CDR2 SNEGSKA (reference sequence). This CDR3 is 13 amino acids long. CDR3 nucleotides: TGCAGTGCTAGAAGTTTCCAGGCCTACGAGCAGTACTTC. Its protein product is CSARSFQAYEQYF.

The chain employs TRBV4-3 and TRBJ2-3; D gene unclear. Trimming took off 0 bases at V and 2 bases at J, with 9 bases between the two ends. Germline V gene sequence: CDR1 LGHNA, CDR2 YSLEER. This CDR3 region has 15 residues. The CDR3 protein is CASSQDGEATDTQYF. The DNA for the CDR3 is TGCGCCAGCAGCCAAGACGGAGAAGCCACAGATACGCAGTATTTT.

This clonotype showed up just a few times. This sequence joins TRBV12-3 or TRBV12-4 and TRBJ2-7, with D unclear. V lost 4 bases, J lost 7 bases, and 11 bases lay in between. This CDR3 spans 12 amino acids. CDR3 in DNA: TGTGCCAGCAGTTCAGTAGCCGAAGAGCAGTACTTC. It codes for CASSSVAEEQYF.

This clonotype was counted between two and nine times. The gene calls are TRBV6-1 and TRBJ2-2; 9 positions agree with TRBD2. The V segment lost 7 bases and the J segment 1 base; nucleotides outside the gene matches: 7. This CDR3 region has 16 residues. Germline CDR1 and CDR2: MNHNS and SASEGT. CDR3: CASITQAGGNTGELFF. CDR3 DNA sequence: TGTGCCAGCATCACCCAAGCGGGAGGGAACACCGGGGAGCTGTTTTTT.

J is TRBJ2-7 and V is TRBV2; D is unresolved. This CDR3 has 12 residues. Per the germline V gene, CDR1 is SNHLY and CDR2 is FYNNEI. V was shortened by 6 bases and J by 4 bases, with 10 bases between the two germline ends. CDR3 loop: CASRPLGYEQYF. The CDR3 DNA reads as TGTGCCAGCAGGCCTCTCGGATACGAGCAGTACTTC.

This clonotype is judged medium-sized. The chain carries TRBV7-2 and TRBJ2-1; no reliable D call. CDR1 is SGHTA, CDR2 FQGNSA, per germline. The CDR3 runs 13 residues. With 2 bases removed from V and 10 bases from J, the gap between germline ends came to 12 bases. In DNA, the CDR3 is TGTGCCAGCAGCTTACTCGGCCCATGGGAGCAGTTCTTC. Protein product: CASSLLGPWEQFF.

This clonotype was observed a handful of times. The chain joins TRBV15 to TRBJ2-2, with 7 bases matching TRBD2. Germline CDR1 reads LNHNV; CDR2 reads YYDKDF (reference sequence). This CDR3 is built from 15 residues. V was pared by 1 base and J by 6 bases, with 5 bases of the junction left unmatched. In DNA form, the CDR3 reads TGTGCCACCAGCAGAGCCTGGGGGGGGGCCGGGGAGCTGTTTTTT. This sequence encodes CATSRAWGGAGELFF.

This clonotype was seen ten or more times. The chain recombines TRBV12-3 or TRBV12-4 with TRBJ2-1, with no clear D. This CDR3 has 15 residues. Deletions cut 1 base from V and 6 bases from J, with 13 bases between. The CDR3 coding sequence is TGTGCCAGCAGTTTAGAAGCACCATCGGGCAATGAGCAGTTCTTC. This codes for CASSLEAPSGNEQFF.

This clonotype occurred a few times. CDR3 amino acids: CASRGASSTDTQYF. DNA for the CDR3: TGTGCCAGCAGGGGCGCGTCTAGCACAGATACGCAGTATTTT. V gene TRBV2 combines with J gene TRBJ2-3; D unresolved. V lost 6 bases, J lost 0 bases, and 10 bases lay in between. The CDR3 length is 14 residues. Per germline, CDR1 SNHLY and CDR2 FYNNEI.

V and J are TRBV28 and TRBJ2-7; D unresolved. Germline-derived CDR1 and CDR2 are MDHEN and SYDVKM. The CDR3 length is 12 residues. Trimming left V 5 bases short and J 4 bases short, with 9 bases between. The chain's CDR3 is CASSLDWYEQYF. In DNA, the CDR3 is TGTGCCAGCAGTCTAGACTGGTACGAGCAGTACTTC.